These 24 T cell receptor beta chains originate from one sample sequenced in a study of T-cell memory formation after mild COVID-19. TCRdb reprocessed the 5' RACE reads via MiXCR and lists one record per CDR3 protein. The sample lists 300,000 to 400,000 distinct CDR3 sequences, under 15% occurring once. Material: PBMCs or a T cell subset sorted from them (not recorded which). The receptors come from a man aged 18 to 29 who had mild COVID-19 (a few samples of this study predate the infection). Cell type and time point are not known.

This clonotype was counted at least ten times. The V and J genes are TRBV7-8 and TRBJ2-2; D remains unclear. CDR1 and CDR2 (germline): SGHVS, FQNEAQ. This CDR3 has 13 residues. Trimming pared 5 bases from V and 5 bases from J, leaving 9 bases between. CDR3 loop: CASSPGRTGELFF. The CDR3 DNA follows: TGTGCCAGCAGCCCCGGAAGGACCGGGGAGCTGTTTTTT.

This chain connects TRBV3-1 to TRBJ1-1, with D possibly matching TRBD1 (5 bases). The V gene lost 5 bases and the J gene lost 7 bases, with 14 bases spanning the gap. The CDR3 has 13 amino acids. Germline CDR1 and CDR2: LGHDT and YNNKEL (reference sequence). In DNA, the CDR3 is TGTGCCAGCAGCATGGGGGGTTTCAATGAAGCTTTCTTT. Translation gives CASSMGGFNEAFF.

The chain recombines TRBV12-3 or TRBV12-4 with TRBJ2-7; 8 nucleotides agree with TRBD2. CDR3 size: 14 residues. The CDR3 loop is CASSLAGTHYEQYV. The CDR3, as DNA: TGTGCCAGCAGCTTAGCGGGGACCCACTACGAGCAGTACGTC.

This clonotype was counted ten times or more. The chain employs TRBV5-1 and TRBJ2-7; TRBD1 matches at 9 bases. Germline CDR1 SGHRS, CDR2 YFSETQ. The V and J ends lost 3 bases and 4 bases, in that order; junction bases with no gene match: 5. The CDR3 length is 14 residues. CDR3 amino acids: CASSSDRGWYEQYF. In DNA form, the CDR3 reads TGCGCCAGCAGCTCGGACAGGGGATGGTACGAGCAGTACTTC.

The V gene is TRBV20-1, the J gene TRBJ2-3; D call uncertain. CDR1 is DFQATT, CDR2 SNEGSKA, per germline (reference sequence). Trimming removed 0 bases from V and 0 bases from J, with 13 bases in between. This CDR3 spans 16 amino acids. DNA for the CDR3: TGCAGTGCTAGAGATGTCGGGCATCTCAGCACAGATACGCAGTATTTT. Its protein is CSARDVGHLSTDTQYF.

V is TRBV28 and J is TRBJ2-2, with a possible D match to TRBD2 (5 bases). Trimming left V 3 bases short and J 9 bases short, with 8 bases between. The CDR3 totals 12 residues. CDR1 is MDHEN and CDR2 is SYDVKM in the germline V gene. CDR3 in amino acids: CASSFRGWELFF. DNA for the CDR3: TGTGCCAGCAGTTTTCGGGGTTGGGAGCTGTTTTTT.

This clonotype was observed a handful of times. Here the CDR3 reads CASTATGGLTYGYTF. As DNA, the CDR3 is TGTGCCAGCACCGCGACAGGGGGCCTCACCTATGGCTACACCTTC. The genes are TRBV12-3 or TRBV12-4 and TRBJ1-2; 10 nucleotides line up with TRBD1. This CDR3 has 15 amino acids. Losses at the gene ends were 7 bases for V and 4 bases for J; bases not matched to a gene: 9.

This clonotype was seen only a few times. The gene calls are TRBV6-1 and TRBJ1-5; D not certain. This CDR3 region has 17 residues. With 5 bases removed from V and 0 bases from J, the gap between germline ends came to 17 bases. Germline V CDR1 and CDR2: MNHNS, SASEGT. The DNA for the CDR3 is TGTGCCAGCAGTATTCTGGGGAGCCTTGATAGCAATCAGCCCCAGCATTTT. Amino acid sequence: CASSILGSLDSNQPQHF.

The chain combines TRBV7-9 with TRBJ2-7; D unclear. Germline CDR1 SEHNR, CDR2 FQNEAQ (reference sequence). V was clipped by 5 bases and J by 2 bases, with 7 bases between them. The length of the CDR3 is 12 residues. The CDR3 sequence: CASSEQTYEQYV. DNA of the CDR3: TGTGCCAGCAGCGAACAGACCTACGAGCAGTACGTC.

This CDR3 reads CASSPPTAGETQYF. In DNA, the CDR3 is TGTGCCAGCAGCCCCCCCACGGCGGGGGAGACCCAGTACTTC. The gene calls are TRBV6-6 and TRBJ2-5; D might be TRBD2 (6 bases). The CDR3 totals 14 residues. V lost 6 bases and J lost 5, with 16 bases in between. Germline V gene sequence: CDR1 MNHNY, CDR2 SVGAGI (reference sequence).

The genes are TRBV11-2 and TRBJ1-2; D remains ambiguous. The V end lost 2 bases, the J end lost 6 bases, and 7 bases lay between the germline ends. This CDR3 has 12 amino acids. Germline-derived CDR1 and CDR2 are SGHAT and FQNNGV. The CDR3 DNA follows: TGTGCCAGCAGCTTAATGGAGGATGGCTACACCTTC. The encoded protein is CASSLMEDGYTF.

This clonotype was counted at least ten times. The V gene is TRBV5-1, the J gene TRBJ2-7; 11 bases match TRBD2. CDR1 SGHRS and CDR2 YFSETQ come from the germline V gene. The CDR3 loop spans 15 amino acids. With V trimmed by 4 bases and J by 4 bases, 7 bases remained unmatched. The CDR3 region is CASSPGTSGVYEQYF. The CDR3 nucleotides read TGCGCCAGCAGCCCGGGGACTAGCGGAGTATACGAGCAGTACTTC.

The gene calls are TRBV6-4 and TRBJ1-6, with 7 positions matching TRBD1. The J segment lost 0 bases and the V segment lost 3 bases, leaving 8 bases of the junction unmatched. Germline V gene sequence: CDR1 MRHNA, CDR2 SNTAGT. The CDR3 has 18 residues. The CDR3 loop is CASSEVGQASSYNSPLHF. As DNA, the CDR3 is TGTGCCAGCAGTGAAGTAGGACAGGCAAGCTCCTATAATTCACCCCTCCACTTT.

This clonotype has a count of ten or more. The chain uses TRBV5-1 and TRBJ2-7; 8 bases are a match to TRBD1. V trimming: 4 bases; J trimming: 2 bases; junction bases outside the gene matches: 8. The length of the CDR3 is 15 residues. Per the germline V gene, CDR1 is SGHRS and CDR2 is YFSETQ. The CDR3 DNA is TGCGCCAGCAGCCCCCAAGGACAGGGAGCCTACGAGCAGTACTTC. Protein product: CASSPQGQGAYEQYF.

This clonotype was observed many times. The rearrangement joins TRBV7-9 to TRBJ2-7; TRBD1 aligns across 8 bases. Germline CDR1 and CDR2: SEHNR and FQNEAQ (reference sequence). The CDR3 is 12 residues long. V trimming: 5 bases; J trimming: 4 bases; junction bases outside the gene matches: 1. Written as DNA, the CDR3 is TGTGCCAGCAGCCGACAGGGGTACGAGCAGTACGTC. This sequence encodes CASSRQGYEQYV.

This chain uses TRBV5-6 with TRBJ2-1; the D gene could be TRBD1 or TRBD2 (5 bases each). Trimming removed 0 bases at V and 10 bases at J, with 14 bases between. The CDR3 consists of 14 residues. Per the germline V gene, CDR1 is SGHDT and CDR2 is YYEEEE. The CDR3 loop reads CASSLVVGWGEQFF. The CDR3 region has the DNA TGTGCCAGCAGCTTGGTGGTCGGTTGGGGGGAGCAGTTCTTC.

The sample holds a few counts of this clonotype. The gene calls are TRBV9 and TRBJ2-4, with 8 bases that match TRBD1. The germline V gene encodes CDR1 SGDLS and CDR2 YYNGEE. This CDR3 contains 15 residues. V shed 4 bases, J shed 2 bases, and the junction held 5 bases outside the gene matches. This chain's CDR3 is CASSQGAGTKNIQYF. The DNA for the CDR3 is TGTGCCAGCAGCCAGGGGGCAGGAACCAAAAACATTCAGTACTTC.

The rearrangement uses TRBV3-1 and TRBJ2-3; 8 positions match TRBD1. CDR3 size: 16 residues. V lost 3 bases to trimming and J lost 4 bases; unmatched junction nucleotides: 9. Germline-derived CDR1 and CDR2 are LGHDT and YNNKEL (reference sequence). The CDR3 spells CASSQAGTGRSDTQYF. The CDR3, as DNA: TGTGCCAGCAGCCAGGCCGGGACAGGACGGTCAGATACGCAGTATTTT.

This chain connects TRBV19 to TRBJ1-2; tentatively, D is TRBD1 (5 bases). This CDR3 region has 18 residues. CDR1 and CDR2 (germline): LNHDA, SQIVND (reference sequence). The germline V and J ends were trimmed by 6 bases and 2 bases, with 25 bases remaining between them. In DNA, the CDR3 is TGTGCCAGTAGGCCTGCCGGGACCCGCATTTCGGAGAACTATGGCTACACCTTC. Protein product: CASRPAGTRISENYGYTF.

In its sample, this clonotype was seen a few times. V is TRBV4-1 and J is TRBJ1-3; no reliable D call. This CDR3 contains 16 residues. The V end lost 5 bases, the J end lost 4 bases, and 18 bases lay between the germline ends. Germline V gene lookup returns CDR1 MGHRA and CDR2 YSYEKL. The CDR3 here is CASSDPGRALGNTIYF. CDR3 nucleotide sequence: TGCGCCAGCAGCGATCCGGGCCGAGCATTAGGAAACACCATATATTTT.

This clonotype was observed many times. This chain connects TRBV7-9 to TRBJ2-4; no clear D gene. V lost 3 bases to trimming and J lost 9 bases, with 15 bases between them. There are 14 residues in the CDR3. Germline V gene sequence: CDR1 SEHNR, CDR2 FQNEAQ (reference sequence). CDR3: CASSLMATVSIQYF. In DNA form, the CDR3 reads TGTGCCAGCAGCTTGATGGCTACCGTCAGCATTCAGTACTTC.

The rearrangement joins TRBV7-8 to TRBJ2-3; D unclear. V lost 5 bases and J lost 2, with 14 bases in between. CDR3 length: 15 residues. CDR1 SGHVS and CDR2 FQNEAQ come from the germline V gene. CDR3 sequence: CASSLRLLYTDTQYF. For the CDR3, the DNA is TGTGCCAGCAGCCTGCGTCTCCTGTACACAGATACGCAGTATTTT. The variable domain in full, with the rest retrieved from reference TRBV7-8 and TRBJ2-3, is GAGVSQSPRYKVAKRGQDVALRCDPISGHVSLFWYQQALGQGPEFLTYFQNEAQLDKSGLPSDRFFAERPEGSVSTLKIQRTQQEDSAVYLCASSLRLLYTDTQYFGPGTRLTVL.

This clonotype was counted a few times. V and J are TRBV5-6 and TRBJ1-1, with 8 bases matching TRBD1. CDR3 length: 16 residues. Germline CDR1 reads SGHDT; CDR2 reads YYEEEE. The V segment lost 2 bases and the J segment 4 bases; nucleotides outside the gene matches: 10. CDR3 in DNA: TGTGCCAGCAGCTTTGGACAGGGCGCAGGAAGCACTGAAGCTTTCTTT. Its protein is CASSFGQGAGSTEAFF.

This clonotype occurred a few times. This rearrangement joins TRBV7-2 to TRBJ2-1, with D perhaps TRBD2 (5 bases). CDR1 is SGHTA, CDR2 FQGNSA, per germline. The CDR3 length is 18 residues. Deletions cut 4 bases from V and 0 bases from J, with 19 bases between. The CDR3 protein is CASSSRSGGWSSYNEQFF. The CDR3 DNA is TGTGCCAGCAGCTCCAGGAGTGGAGGTTGGAGCTCCTACAATGAGCAGTTCTTC. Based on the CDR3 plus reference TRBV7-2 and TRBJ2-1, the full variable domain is GAGVSQSPSNKVTEKGKDVELRCDPISGHTALYWYRQSLGQGLEFLIYFQGNSAPDKSGLPSDRFSAERTGGSVSTLTIQRTQQEDSAVYLCASSSRSGGWSSYNEQFFGPGTRLTVL.